The clone carrying this T cell receptor (beta chain) was counted a few times. Its specificity is unknown. This specimen comes from a study of cytomegalovirus exposure and HLA in healthy donors. Study results and limitations: Sequencing had likely introduced a cluster of highly shared sequence variants as an artifact. The study assumed roughly uniform donor sequencing depth for presence/absence analyses.

Vbeta (60) and Jbeta (13) primers were used in the PCR. TCRdb's table, derived via immunoSEQ multiplex PCR, lists solely in-frame clones and lacks some. The table lists nearly 200,000 clones, about 87% of them singletons. This CDR3 contains 12 residues. From germline, CDR1 is SGHRS and CDR2 YFSETQ. Trimming shortened V by 0 bases and J by 4 bases, and 3 bases separated the two germline ends. This TCR was recovered from a man younger than 45 in good health and CMV-seronegative. What was sequenced was PBMCs. V gene TRBV5-1 combines with J gene TRBJ2-3; D is undetermined. CDR3 amino acids: CASSLVADTQYF. Written as DNA, the CDR3 is TGCGCCAGCAGCTTGGTAGCAGATACGCAGTATTTT.